This T cell receptor beta chain was retrieved from a study of cytomegalovirus exposure and HLA in healthy donors. About this clone: Its antigen is currently unknown.

The study, taken as a whole, reports: Earlier results showed most TCR beta V segments being productive about 87% or about 30% of the time.

PCR primers comprised 60 Vbeta and 13 Jbeta primers. Sequencing used immunoSEQ multiplex PCR; TCRdb keeps in-frame clones, though not all of them. The sample shows 150,000 to 200,000 clones, and 1.3% sits with its ten largest clones. This clonotype originated in a woman aged 55-69 years in good health and CMV-seronegative. The source material was PBMCs.

CDR3 sequence: CSVVVISGRARSYNEQFF. The CDR3 nucleotides read TGCAGCGTTGTGGTGATTAGCGGGAGGGCCAGGTCCTACAATGAGCAGTTCTTC. The chain has TRBV29-1 and TRBJ2-1, with 11 bases fitting TRBD2. Per germline, CDR1 SQVTM and CDR2 ANQGSEA. The CDR3 length is 18 residues. With 4 bases clipped from V and 1 base from J, the junction kept 12 bases outside the gene matches.